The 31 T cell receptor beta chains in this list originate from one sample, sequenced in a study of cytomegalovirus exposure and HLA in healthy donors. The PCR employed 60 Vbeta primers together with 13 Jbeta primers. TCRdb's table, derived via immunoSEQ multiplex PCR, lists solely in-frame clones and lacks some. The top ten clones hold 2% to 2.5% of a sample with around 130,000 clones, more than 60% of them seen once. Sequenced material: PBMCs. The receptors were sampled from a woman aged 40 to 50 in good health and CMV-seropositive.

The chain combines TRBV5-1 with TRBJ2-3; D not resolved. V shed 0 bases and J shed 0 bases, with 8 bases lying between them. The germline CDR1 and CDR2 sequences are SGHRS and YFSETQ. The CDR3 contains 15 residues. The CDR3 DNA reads TGCGCCAGCAGCTTGGGCTCGACAAGCACAGATACGCAGTATTTT. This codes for CASSLGSTSTDTQYF.

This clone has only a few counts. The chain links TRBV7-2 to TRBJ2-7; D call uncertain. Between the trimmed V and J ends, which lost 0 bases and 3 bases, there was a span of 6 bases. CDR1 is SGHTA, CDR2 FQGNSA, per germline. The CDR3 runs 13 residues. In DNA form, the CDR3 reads TGTGCCAGCAGCTTAGCGCTAGGCTACGAGCAGTACTTC. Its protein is CASSLALGYEQYF.

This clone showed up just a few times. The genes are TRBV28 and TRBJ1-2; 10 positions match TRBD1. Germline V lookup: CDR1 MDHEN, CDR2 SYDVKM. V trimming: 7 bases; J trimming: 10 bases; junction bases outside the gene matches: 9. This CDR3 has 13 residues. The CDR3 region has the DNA TGTGCCAGCAACCGACAGGGGGCGAATGACTACACCTTC. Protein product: CASNRQGANDYTF.

The CDR3 loop reads CASSSAMGVGGYEQFF. For the CDR3, the DNA is TGTGCCAGCAGTTCCGCTATGGGCGTGGGTGGTTATGAGCAGTTCTTC. The rearrangement joins TRBV28 to TRBJ2-1; no firm D call. The CDR3 spans 16 residues. Germline CDR1 reads MDHEN; CDR2 reads SYDVKM. V lost 4 bases to trimming and J lost 8 bases, with 21 bases between them.

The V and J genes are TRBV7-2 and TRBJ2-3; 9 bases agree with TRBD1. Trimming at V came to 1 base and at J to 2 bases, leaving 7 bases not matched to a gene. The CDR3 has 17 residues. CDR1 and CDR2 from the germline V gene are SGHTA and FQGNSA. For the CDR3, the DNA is TGTGCCAGCAGCTTAGTTCCCGGGACAGGGACCACAGATACGCAGTATTTT. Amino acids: CASSLVPGTGTTDTQYF.

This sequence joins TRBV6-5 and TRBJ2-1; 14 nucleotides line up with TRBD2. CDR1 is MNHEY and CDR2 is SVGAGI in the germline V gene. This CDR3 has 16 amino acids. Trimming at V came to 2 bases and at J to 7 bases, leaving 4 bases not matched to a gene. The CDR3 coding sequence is TGTGCCAGCAGTTACGGACGGACTAGCGGGAGGAATGAGCAGTTCTTC. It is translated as CASSYGRTSGRNEQFF.

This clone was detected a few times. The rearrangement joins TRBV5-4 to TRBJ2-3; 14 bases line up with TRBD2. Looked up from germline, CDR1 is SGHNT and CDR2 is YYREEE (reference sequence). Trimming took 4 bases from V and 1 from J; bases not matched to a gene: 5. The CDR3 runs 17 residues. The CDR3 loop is CASSPRLAGGGTDTQYF. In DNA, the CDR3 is TGTGCCAGCAGCCCTCGACTAGCGGGGGGGGGCACAGATACGCAGTATTTT.

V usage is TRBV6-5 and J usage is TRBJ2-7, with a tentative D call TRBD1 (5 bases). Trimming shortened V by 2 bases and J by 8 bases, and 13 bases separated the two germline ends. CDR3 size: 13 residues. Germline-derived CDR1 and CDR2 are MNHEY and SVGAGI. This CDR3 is CASSYRGNFQQYF. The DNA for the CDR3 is TGTGCCAGCAGTTACAGGGGAAATTTTCAGCAGTACTTC.

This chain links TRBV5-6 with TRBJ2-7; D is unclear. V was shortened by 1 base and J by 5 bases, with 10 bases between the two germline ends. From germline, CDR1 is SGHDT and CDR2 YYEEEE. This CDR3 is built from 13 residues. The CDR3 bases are TGTGCCAGCAGCTTGATGGCGGTCGACGAGCAGTACTTC. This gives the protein CASSLMAVDEQYF. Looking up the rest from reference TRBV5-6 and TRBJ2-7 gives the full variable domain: DAGVTQSPTHLIKTRGQQVTLRCSPKSGHDTVSWYQQALGQGPQFIFQYYEEEERQRGNFPDRFSGHQFPNYSSELNVNALLLGDSALYLCASSLMAVDEQYFGPGTRLTVT.

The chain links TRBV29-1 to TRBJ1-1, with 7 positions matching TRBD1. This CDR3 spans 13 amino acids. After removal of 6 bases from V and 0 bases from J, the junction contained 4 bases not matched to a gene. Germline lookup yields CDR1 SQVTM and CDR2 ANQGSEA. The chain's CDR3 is CSVVGQMNTEAFF. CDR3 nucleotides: TGCAGCGTGGTGGGACAGATGAACACTGAAGCTTTCTTT.

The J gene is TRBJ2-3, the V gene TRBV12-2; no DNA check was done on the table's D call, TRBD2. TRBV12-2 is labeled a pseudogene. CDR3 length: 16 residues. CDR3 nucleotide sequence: TGTGCAAGTCGCTTAGAGGAGCGGGGGCGCACAGATACGCAGTATTTT. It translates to CASRLEERGRTDTQYF.

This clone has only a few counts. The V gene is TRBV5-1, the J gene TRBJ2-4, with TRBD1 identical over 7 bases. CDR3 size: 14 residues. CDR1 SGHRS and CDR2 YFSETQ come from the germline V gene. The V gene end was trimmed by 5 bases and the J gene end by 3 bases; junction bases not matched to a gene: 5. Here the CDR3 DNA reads TGCGCCAGCAGACCTGACAGGGTCAAAAACATTCAGTACTTC. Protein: CASRPDRVKNIQYF.

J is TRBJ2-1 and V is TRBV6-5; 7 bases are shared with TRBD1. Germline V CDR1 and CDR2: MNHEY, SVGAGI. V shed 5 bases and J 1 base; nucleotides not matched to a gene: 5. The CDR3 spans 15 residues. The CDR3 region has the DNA TGTGCCAGCAGTGTTACGGGACAGTCCTACAATGAGCAGTTCTTC. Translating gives CASSVTGQSYNEQFF.

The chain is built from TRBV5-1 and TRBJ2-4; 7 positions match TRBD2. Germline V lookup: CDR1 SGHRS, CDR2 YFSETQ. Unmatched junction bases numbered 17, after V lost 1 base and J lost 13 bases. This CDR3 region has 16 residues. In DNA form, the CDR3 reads TGCGCCAGCAGCTTGTATAACATGAGGGCGGGAGCTGACCAGTACTTC. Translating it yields CASSLYNMRAGADQYF. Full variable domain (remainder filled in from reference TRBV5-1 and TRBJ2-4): KAGVTQTPRYLIKTRGQQVTLSCSPISGHRSVSWYQQTPGQGLQFLFEYFSETQRNKGNFPGRFSGRQFSNSRSEMNVSTLELGDSALYLCASSLYNMRAGADQYFGAGTRLSVL.

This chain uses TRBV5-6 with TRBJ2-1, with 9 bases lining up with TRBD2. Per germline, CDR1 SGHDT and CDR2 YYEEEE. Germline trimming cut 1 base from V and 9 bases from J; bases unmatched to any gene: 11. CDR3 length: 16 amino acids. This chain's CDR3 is CASSLRAGGPIGEQFF. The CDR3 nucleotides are TGTGCCAGCAGCTTGAGGGCGGGGGGGCCAATCGGTGAGCAGTTCTTC.

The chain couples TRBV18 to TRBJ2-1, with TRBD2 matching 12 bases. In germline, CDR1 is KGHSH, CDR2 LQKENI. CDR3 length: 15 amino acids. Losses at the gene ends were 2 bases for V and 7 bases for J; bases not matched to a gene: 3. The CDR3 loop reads CASSPTSGGQNEQFF. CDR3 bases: TGTGCCAGCTCACCAACTAGCGGGGGGCAAAATGAGCAGTTCTTC.

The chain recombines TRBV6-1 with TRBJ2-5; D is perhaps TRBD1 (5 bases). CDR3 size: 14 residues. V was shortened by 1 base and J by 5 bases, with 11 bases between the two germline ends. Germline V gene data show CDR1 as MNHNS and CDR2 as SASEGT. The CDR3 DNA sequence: TGTGCCAGCAGTGAAGGCAGGGTTCGGGAGACCCAGTACTTC. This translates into CASSEGRVRETQYF.

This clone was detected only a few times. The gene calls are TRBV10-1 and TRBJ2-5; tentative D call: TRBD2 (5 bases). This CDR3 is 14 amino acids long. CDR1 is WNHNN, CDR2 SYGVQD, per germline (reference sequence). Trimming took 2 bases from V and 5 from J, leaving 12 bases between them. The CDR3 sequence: CASSEEGSGETQYF. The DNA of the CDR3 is TGCGCCAGCAGTGAGGAGGGTTCGGGGGAGACCCAGTACTTC.

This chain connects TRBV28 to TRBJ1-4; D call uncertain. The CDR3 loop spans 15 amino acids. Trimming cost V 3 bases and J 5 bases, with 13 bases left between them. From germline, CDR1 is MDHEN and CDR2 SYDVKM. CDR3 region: CASSFDGRKNEKLFF. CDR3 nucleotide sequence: TGTGCCAGCAGTTTCGACGGCAGGAAGAATGAAAAACTGTTTTTT.

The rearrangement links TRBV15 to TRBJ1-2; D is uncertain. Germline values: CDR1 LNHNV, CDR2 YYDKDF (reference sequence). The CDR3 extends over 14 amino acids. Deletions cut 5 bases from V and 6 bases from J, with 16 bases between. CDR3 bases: TGTGCCACCAGCCCAAGAACGCGGGCTAATGGCTACACCTTC. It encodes CATSPRTRANGYTF. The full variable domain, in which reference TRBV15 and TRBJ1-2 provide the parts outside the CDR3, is DAMVIQNPRYQVTQFGKPVTLSCSQTLNHNVMYWYQQKSSQAPKLLFHYYDKDFNNEADTPDNFQSRRPNTSFCFLDIRSPGLGDTAMYLCATSPRTRANGYTFGSGTRLTVV.

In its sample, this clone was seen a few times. CDR3 sequence (DNA): TGTGCCACCAGCGGCGGACTAGCGGGCGCCTACGAGCAGTACTTC. The encoded protein is CATSGGLAGAYEQYF. This chain links TRBV15 with TRBJ2-7, with 11 bases matching TRBD2. The germline V gene has CDR1 LNHNV and CDR2 YYDKDF (reference sequence). Germline trimming cut 5 bases from V and 2 bases from J; bases unmatched to any gene: 5. This CDR3 spans 15 amino acids.

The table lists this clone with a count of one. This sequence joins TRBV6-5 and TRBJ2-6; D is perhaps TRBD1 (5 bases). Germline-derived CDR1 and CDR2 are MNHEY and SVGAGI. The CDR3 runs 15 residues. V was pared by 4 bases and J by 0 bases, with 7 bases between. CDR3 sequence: CASSFQGSGANVLTF. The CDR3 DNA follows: TGTGCCAGCAGTTTCCAGGGCTCTGGGGCCAACGTCCTGACTTTC.

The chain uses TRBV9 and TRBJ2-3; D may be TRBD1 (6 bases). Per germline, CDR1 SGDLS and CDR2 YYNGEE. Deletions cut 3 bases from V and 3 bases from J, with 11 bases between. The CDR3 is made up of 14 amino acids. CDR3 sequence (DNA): TGTGCCAGCAGCGCGACAGGTTTTACAGATACGCAGTATTTT. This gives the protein CASSATGFTDTQYF.

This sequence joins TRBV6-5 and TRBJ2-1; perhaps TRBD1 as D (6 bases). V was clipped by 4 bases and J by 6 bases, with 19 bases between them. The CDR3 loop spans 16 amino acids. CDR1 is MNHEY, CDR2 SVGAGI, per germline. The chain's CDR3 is CASSSGYRTETNEQFF. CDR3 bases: TGTGCCAGCAGTTCCGGGTATAGGACAGAGACCAATGAGCAGTTCTTC.

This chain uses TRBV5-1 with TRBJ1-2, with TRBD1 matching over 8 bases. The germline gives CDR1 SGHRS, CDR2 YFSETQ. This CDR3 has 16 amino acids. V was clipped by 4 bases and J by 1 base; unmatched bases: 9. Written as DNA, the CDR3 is TGCGCCAGCAGCCGGACGGGGACAGGTCTTAACTATGGCTACACCTTC. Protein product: CASSRTGTGLNYGYTF.

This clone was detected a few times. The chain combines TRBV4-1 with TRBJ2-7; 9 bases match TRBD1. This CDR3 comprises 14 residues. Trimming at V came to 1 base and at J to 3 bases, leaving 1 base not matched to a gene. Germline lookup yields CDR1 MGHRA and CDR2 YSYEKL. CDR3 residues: CASSQVGQGYEQYF. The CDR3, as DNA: TGCGCCAGCAGCCAAGTGGGACAGGGCTACGAGCAGTACTTC.

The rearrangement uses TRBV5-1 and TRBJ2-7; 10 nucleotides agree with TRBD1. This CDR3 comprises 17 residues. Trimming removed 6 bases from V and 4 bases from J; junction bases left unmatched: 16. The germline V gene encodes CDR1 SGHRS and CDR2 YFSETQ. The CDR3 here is CASNQGFGGTGVYEQYF. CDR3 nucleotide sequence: TGCGCCAGCAATCAGGGGTTTGGCGGGACAGGGGTGTACGAGCAGTACTTC.

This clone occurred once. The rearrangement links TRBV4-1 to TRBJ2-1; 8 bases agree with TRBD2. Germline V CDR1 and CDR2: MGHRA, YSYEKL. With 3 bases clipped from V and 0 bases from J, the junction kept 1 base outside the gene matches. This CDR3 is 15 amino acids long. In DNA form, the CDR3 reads TGCGCCAGCAGCCAGAGCGGGAGCTCCTACAATGAGCAGTTCTTC. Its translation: CASSQSGSSYNEQFF.

CDR3 DNA sequence: TGTGCCAGCAGCTTAGGCCAGGGAAGAGAAAAACTGTTTTTT. This codes for CASSLGQGREKLFF. The rearrangement joins TRBV7-2 to TRBJ1-4, with D perhaps TRBD1 (5 bases). The germline V gene has CDR1 SGHTA and CDR2 FQGNSA. The CDR3 has 14 amino acids. V shed 1 base and J shed 8 bases, with 11 bases lying between them.

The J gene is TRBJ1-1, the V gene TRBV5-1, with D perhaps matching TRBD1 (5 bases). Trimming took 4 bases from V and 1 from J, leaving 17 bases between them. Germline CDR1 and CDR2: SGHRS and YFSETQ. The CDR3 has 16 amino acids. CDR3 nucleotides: TGCGCCAGCAGCCATGGAGGAGGGCAGGGGAACACTGAAGCTTTCTTT. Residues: CASSHGGGQGNTEAFF.

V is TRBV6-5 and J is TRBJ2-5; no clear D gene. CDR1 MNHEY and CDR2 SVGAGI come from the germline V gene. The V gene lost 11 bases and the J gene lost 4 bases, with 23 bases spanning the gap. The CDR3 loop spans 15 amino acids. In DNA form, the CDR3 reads TGTGCCGGGCGCGTGATCGCCGCCCGACGAGAGACCCAGTACTTC. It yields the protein CAGRVIAARRETQYF.